This TCR beta chain was identified in a study of vaccination effects on CD4 cells after COVID-19. The table came from immunoSEQ multiplex PCR; TCRdb's copy has only in-frame clones and leaves some out. The table shows 77,000 or so clones, with 78% occurring only once. Expansion with viral peptide pools was applied to antigen-specific CD4+ T cells by the ViraFEST assay prior to sequencing. It was after 10 days of culture that CD4+ T cells were isolated. Vaccine recipients had no previous SARS-CoV-2 infection; their nucleocapsid antibodies were negative. CDR1 and CDR2 (germline): GTSNPN, SVGIG (reference sequence). V lost 2 bases to trimming and J lost 2 bases, with 8 bases between them. The CDR3 has 13 amino acids. Regarding this clone: The target antigen is unknown.

V is TRBV30 and J is TRBJ2-3; no firm D call. Source: CD4+ T cells from PBMCs cultured with SARS-CoV-2 spike peptides, taken before COVID-19 vaccination. This receptor was identified in a human donor who received a COVID-19 vaccine. The CDR3 loop reads CAWSMGYTDTQYF. The CDR3 nucleotides are TGTGCCTGGAGTATGGGATACACAGATACGCAGTATTTT.